This T cell receptor (beta chain) emerged from a study of cytomegalovirus exposure and HLA in healthy donors. The trim removed 5 bases at V and 1 base at J, leaving 5 bases unmatched. The CDR3 loop spans 15 amino acids. Per germline, CDR1 SGHTA and CDR2 FQGTGA. This PCR relied on a set of 60 Vbeta primers and 13 Jbeta primers. Profiling relied on immunoSEQ multiplex PCR, and the TCRdb table lists in-frame clones only, not all of them. The data hold approximately 150,000 clones, with roughly 70% observed a single time. This sequence originates from a woman in her 40s in good health and CMV-seropositive. Sequencing was done on a sample of PBMCs. J is TRBJ2-3 and V is TRBV7-3, with TRBD1 matching 8 bases. CDR3 sequence (DNA): TGTGCCAGCAGCGGAGTGGGACAGGGCACAGATACGCAGTATTTT. Translating gives CASSGVGQGTDTQYF.